This TCR beta chain was sequenced in a study of cytomegalovirus exposure and HLA in healthy donors. Notes on the study in general: Researchers reported in a later analysis that common viral pathogens appeared linked to several top clusters.

In the PCR, 60 Vbeta and 13 Jbeta primers were used. Generated by immunoSEQ multiplex PCR, the TCRdb table keeps only in-frame clones and is missing some. The repertoire holds some 70,000 clones, with under 80% as singletons. The CDR3 loop spans 11 amino acids. Between the trimmed V and J ends, which lost 2 bases and 5 bases, there was a span of 6 bases. CDR1 GTSNPN and CDR2 SVGIG come from the germline V gene (reference sequence). Concerning this clone: Antigen specificity is unknown.

The V call is TRBV30, the J call TRBJ2-5; D gene ambiguous. The sequenced material came from PBMCs. The clonotype comes from a male donor in good health and CMV-seropositive. The CDR3 region is CAWSSRETQYF. The CDR3, as DNA: TGTGCCTGGAGTAGTCGGGAGACCCAGTACTTC. The entire variable domain, with the rest obtained from reference TRBV30 and TRBJ2-5, is as follows: SQTIHQWPATLVQPVGSPLSLECTVEGTSNPNLYWYRQAAGRGLQLLFYSVGIGQISSEVPQNLSASRPQDRQFILSSKKLLLSDSGFYLCAWSSRETQYFGPGTRLLVL.